This is a list of T cell receptor beta chains from one sample in a study of T cell repertoires in cytomegalovirus infection. TCRdb re-called the reads with MiXCR, one entry per CDR3 protein. The data show about 530,000 distinct CDR3 sequences, 26% seen once. Sequencing was done on a sample of PBMCs. These receptors were collected from a human donor in good health (CMV status not recorded). Some clones in this sample may be carry-over from other donors' samples. Both conserved end residues are part of each CDR3. Each record gives: J gene, V gene, D gene, CDR3 protein. A D gene is named only where the DNA matches it firmly.

TRBJ1-1 TRBV19 TRBD1 CASSPDRGPLGTEAFF
TRBJ2-1 TRBV4-2 NA CASSQVGGFSSYNEQFF
TRBJ2-3 TRBV24-1 TRBD1 CATAPPPGQGATDTQYF
TRBJ2-7 TRBV11-1 NA CASSLGRTVAYEQYF
TRBJ1-2 TRBV19 NA CASSIAGTLTGGYTF
TRBJ2-5 TRBV19 NA CASKSGLASQETQYF
TRBJ2-5 TRBV11-2 TRBD1 CASSLDRDRGRETQYF
TRBJ2-4 TRBV7-2 NA CASGVGNIQYF
TRBJ2-4 TRBV7-8 TRBD1 CASSRGPGGTKNIQYF
TRBJ2-5 TRBV2 TRBD2 CASTGTSGSRETQYF
TRBJ2-1 TRBV5-4 TRBD2 CASSLMASGRVDCFF
TRBJ1-2 TRBV6-1 NA CASSESNYGYTF
TRBJ2-1 TRBV27 TRBD2 CASSFNGRNEQFF
TRBJ1-6 TRBV7-9 NA CASSSAGVGESPLHF
TRBJ2-1 TRBV20-1 TRBD2 CSASPGVAGVREQFF
TRBJ1-1 TRBV27 NA CASSFQWGGDTEAFF
TRBJ2-1 TRBV2 TRBD2 CASSVVAGGYNEQFF
TRBJ2-3 TRBV7-2 NA CASSSFNTDTQYF
TRBJ1-5 TRBV19 NA CASSIGRSNQPQHF
TRBJ2-3 TRBV7-4 NA CASSTIEADTQYF
TRBJ2-5 TRBV7-2 TRBD2 CASSQAGSRETQYF
TRBJ1-2 TRBV12-3/TRBV12-4 TRBD1 CASSLDRGRRGYTF
TRBJ1-1 TRBV7-2 TRBD1 CASSPDRVSPEAFF
TRBJ2-7 TRBV6-2/TRBV6-3 NA CASSYGRNRRNEQYF
TRBJ1-6 TRBV19 NA CASSQQGNSPLHF
TRBJ1-3 TRBV20-1 TRBD1 CSARDVARTGHSGNTIYF
TRBJ2-2 TRBV28 TRBD1 CATWDSPNTGELFF
TRBJ2-4 TRBV6-2/TRBV6-3 NA CASSYAGKNIQYF
TRBJ2-2 TRBV5-8 NA CASSLYSGELFF
TRBJ2-3 TRBV29-1 TRBD2 CSVDGTSGPSTDTQYF
TRBJ2-3 TRBV9 NA CASSWDPYATDTQYF
TRBJ2-1 TRBV7-2 NA CASSLDNFSYNEQFF
TRBJ2-7 TRBV7-8 TRBD2 CASSPWTSGSRYEQYF
TRBJ1-1 TRBV5-4 NA CASSFASRGGTEAFF
TRBJ2-1 TRBV7-9 TRBD2 CASSLLLGGNEQFF
TRBJ2-1 TRBV29-1 NA CSVCVVDRVNEQFF
TRBJ2-3 TRBV12-3/TRBV12-4 NA CASSFGISQYF